The 6 T cell receptor beta chains in this list originate from one sample, sequenced in a study of blood T cell repertoires in COVID-19. Sequencing was performed with immunoSEQ multiplex PCR; in TCRdb, only in-frame clones are kept and a portion is missing. The sample yields fewer than 300,000 clones, roughly 88% seen once. Material: peripheral blood. The receptor set was obtained from a man younger than 30 with active or convalescent COVID-19.

The rearrangement joins TRBV14 to TRBJ2-1; maybe TRBD2 (7 bases). V shed 4 bases and J shed 6 bases, with 16 bases lying between them. The CDR3 consists of 15 residues. Germline assignment: CDR1 SGHDN and CDR2 FVKESK. CDR3 protein: CASSLWRGGINEQFF. DNA of the CDR3: TGTGCCAGCAGCCTATGGAGGGGGGGGATCAATGAGCAGTTCTTC.

The DNA for the CDR3 is TGCGCCAGCAGCTCTGGACTCATTAGCTCTGGAAACACCATATATTTT. Its protein is CASSSGLISSGNTIYF. The chain joins TRBV5-1 to TRBJ1-3; no definite D call. CDR1 is SGHRS, CDR2 YFSETQ, per germline. The V and J ends lost 3 bases and 0 bases respectively, with 13 bases between them. The CDR3 sequence is 16 residues long.

The chain has TRBV27 and TRBJ1-2; possibly TRBD1 for D (6 bases). Germline V gene sequence: CDR1 MNHEY, CDR2 SMNVEV (reference sequence). CDR3 length equals 16 residues. V was clipped by 6 bases and J by 7 bases, with 24 bases between them. The CDR3 reads CASRMGLGRGLTGYTF. As DNA, the CDR3 is TGTGCCAGCAGAATGGGGTTGGGCAGGGGACTAACTGGCTACACCTTC.

This sequence joins TRBV29-1 and TRBJ2-7; 9 bases are a match to TRBD1. The V gene's germline CDR1 is SQVTM and CDR2 ANQGSEA. The CDR3 is 12 residues long. V shed 7 bases and J 2 bases; nucleotides not matched to a gene: 3. Written as DNA, the CDR3 is TGCAGCGGTGGGGACAGGGCCTACGAGCAGTACTTC. Encoded protein: CSGGDRAYEQYF.

This clone came up a few times. This chain connects TRBV19 to TRBJ2-3; 9 nucleotides match TRBD1. Losses at the gene ends were 1 base for V and 4 bases for J; bases not matched to a gene: 6. Germline values: CDR1 LNHDA, CDR2 SQIVND (reference sequence). The length of the CDR3 is 16 residues. The DNA of the CDR3 is TGTGCCAGTAGTATAGGGGCGGACAGGGGCGCAGATACGCAGTATTTT. Translation: CASSIGADRGADTQYF.

In this sample, this clone turned up once. The chain is built from TRBV11-1 and TRBJ2-2; 9 nucleotides line up with TRBD2. Germline loops: CDR1 SGHAT, CDR2 FQDESV (reference sequence). This CDR3 has 15 amino acids. V was pared by 1 base and J by 5 bases, with 2 bases of the junction left unmatched. CDR3 residues: CASSLGAGGTGELFF. The CDR3 bases are TGTGCCAGCAGCTTAGGCGCGGGGGGGACCGGGGAGCTGTTTTTT.